The source of this T cell receptor beta chain is a study of blood T cell repertoires in COVID-19. As for the study in general: Researchers got acute and convalescent COVID-19 samples from the United States, Italy and Spain.

The V end was cut by 4 bases, the J end by 3 bases, with 10 bases between. The CDR3 consists of 13 residues. Germline CDR1 and CDR2: SGDLS and YYNGEE. Original data processing: Nucleated cell number was recorded as an estimate derived from reference gene primer amplification. The method was immunoSEQ multiplex PCR; TCRdb's version includes in-frame clones alone and lacks a portion of them. That table is the source of V, J and clone size, and D and trimming were worked out from the DNA. The sample records about 380,000 clones, around 89% being singletons. V is TRBV9 and J is TRBJ1-1; D is unclear. The origin of this receptor is a man in his late teens or twenties with active or convalescent COVID-19. The sample comprised peripheral blood. For the CDR3, the DNA is TGTGCCAGCAGCTACTCGCTGGACACTGAAGCTTTCTTT. Amino acids: CASSYSLDTEAFF. The full variable domain, in which reference TRBV9 and TRBJ1-1 provide the parts outside the CDR3, is DSGVTQTPKHLITATGQRVTLRCSPRSGDLSVYWYQQSLDQGLQFLIQYYNGEERAKGNILERFSAQQFPDLHSELNLSSLELGDSALYFCASSYSLDTEAFFGQGTRLTVV.